What follows describes a single TCR beta chain. Its antigen remains unknown. The data derive from a study of OX40 agonist ivuxolimab in advanced cancers. At the level of the study: Patients were around 83% male with ages about 20 to 79, mean 60.

Assay: immunoSEQ multiplex PCR; the TCRdb copy retains only in-frame clones and omits some. The data contain around 26,000 clones, approximately 91% of them seen just once; the ten biggest clones take up about 47%. Broader study findings: At 0.1 to 3.0 mg/kg, clonal expansion of CD4+ and CD8+ blood T cells had occurred by week 6.

V was clipped by 0 bases and J by 1 base, with 13 bases between them. The CDR3 is made up of 17 amino acids. Germline V gene data show CDR1 as KGHSH and CDR2 as LQKENI. The sequences come from CD4+ or CD8+ T cells sorted from blood, collected in a trial of the OX40 agonist ivuxolimab. The sequence was collected from an adult with an advanced solid tumor such as melanoma, head and neck, liver or kidney cancer. The V gene is TRBV18, the J gene TRBJ1-3; D is uncertain. CDR3 residues: CASSPPSGPKSGNTIYF. CDR3 nucleotide sequence: TGTGCCAGCTCACCACCGAGCGGACCCAAATCTGGAAACACCATATATTTT.